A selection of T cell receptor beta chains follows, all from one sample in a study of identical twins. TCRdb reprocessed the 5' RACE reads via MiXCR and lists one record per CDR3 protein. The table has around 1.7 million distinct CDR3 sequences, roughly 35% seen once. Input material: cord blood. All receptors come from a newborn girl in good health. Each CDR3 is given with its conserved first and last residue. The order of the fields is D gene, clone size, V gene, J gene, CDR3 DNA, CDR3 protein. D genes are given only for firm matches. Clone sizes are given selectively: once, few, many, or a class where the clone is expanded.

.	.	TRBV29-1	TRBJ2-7	TGCAGCGTTGTGGGGGGGGCGTTCTCCTACGAGCAGTACTTC	CSVVGGAFSYEQYF
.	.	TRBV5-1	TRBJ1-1	TGCGCCAGCAGCTTGGATATTTGGGATACCGTGAACACTGAAGCTTTCTTT	CASSLDIWDTVNTEAFF
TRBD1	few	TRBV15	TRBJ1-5	TGTGCCACCAGCAGAGCTCCGGCCAGGGGGCTTCAGCCCCAGCATTTT	CATSRAPARGLQPQHF
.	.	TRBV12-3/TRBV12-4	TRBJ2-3	TGTGCCAGCAGTTTTGGACTCAACGGAGATACGCAGTATTTT	CASSFGLNGDTQYF
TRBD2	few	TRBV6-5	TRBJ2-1	TGTGCCAGCAGTTACTCGGCGGGAGGGTTATATGAGCAGTTCTTC	CASSYSAGGLYEQFF
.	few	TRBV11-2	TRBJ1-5	TGTGCCAGCAGCTTATCGCTGGGGGCCAATCAGCCCCAGCATTTT	CASSLSLGANQPQHF
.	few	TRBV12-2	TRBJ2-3	TGTGCAAGTCGCTTAGCAAGTTATACGCAGTATTTT	CASRLASYTQYF
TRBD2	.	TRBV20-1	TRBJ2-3	TGCAGTGCTAGCCTACTAGCGGGGGACCCTTACGCTAATACGCAGTATTTT	CSASLLAGDPYANTQYF
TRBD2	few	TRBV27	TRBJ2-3	TGTGCCAGCAGTTTAATGTGGACTAGCGGGGGTTCCACAGATACGCAGTATTTT	CASSLMWTSGGSTDTQYF
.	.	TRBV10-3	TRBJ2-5	TGTGCCATCAGTACAAGAGGGGAGACCCAGTACTTC	CAISTRGETQYF
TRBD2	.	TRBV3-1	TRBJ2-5	TGTGCCAGCAGCCGGGTTGTACTAGCGGGGAAGAGCCAAGAGACCCAGTACTTC	CASSRVVLAGKSQETQYF
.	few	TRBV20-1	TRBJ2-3	TGCAGTGCTAGGGGCCAGGATTTTTGGGATACGCAGTATTTT	CSARGQDFWDTQYF
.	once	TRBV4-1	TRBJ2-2	TGCGCCAGCAGCCAAAATGATATAGAAGTCTGGGGGGAGCTGTTTTTT	CASSQNDIEVWGELFF
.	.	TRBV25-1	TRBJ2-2	TGTGCCAGCAGTGAATCAGGAGGCACCGGGGAGCTGTTTTTT	CASSESGGTGELFF
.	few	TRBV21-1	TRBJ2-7	TGTGCCAGCAGCAAAAACGGGTGGGAGGTCGTCGACGAGCAGTACTTC	CASSKNGWEVVDEQYF
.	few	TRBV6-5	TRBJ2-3	TGTGCCAGCAGTCAACTAGGCTCTGGCACAGATACGCAGTATTTT	CASSQLGSGTDTQYF
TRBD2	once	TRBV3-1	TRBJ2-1	TGTGCCAGCAGCCGACTGTCCGGGACTAGCGGGTTCAATGAGCAGTTCTTC	CASSRLSGTSGFNEQFF
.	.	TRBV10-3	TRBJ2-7	TGTGCCATCAGTGAGTCGGAGCGGGACAGGTCCTACAATGAGCAGTACTTC	CAISESERDRSYNEQYF
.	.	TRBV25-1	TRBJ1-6	TGTGCCAGCAGCCTTTCGGGCTTCACGCCCCTCCACTTT	CASSLSGFTPLHF
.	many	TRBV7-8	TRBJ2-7	TGTGCCAGCAGCTGGGGCGTATTCTCCTACGAGCAGTACTTC	CASSWGVFSYEQYF
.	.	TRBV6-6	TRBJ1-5	TGTGCCAGCAGTTACTCGGTCGGGATCAATAGCAATCAGCCCCAGCATTTT	CASSYSVGINSNQPQHF
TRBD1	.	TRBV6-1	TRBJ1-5	TGTGCCAGCAGTGAATGGACAGGGGTCAATCAGCCCCAGCATTTT	CASSEWTGVNQPQHF
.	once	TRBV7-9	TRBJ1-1	TGTACCAGCAGCTTACCCGGACGGTTTGAAGCTTTCTTT	CTSSLPGRFEAFF
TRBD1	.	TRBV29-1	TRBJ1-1	TGCAGCGTTCGCGGACAGGGATACACTGAAGCTTTCTTT	CSVRGQGYTEAFF
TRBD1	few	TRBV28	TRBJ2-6	TGTGCCAGCGGGACAGGGGTCTCTGGGGCCAACGTCCTGACTTTC	CASGTGVSGANVLTF
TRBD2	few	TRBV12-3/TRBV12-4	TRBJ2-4	TGTGCCAGCAGTGGGCTAGCGGGAGGGGGCATTCAGTACTTC	CASSGLAGGGIQYF
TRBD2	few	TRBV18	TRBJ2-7	TGTGCCAGCTCACCGGGACTAGCGGGAGACGAGCAGTACTTC	CASSPGLAGDEQYF
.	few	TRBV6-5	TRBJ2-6	TGTGCCAGCAGTTACTTCAGAGGGGTTGGGGCCAACGTCCTGACTTTC	CASSYFRGVGANVLTF
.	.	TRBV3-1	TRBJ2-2	TGTGCCAGCAGCGGGTCTCCCGGGGAGCTGTTTTTT	CASSGSPGELFF
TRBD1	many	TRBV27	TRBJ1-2	TGTGCCAGCAGTTTATCGGGGACAGGATATGGCTACACCTTC	CASSLSGTGYGYTF
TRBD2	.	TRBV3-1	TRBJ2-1	TGTGCCAGCAGCCAAGATCCGACTAGCGGGAGGGTAATTGAGCAGTTCTTC	CASSQDPTSGRVIEQFF
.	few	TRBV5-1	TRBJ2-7	TGCGCCAGCAGCTTGGCCACGGACGGTGCCTACGAGCAGTACTTC	CASSLATDGAYEQYF
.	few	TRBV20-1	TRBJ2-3	TGCAGTGCTAAGCCGGGACTCAGCACAGATACGCAGTATTTT	CSAKPGLSTDTQYF
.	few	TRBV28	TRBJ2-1	TGTGCCAGCAGCCCACTTAAGGGCTACAATGAGCAGTTCTTC	CASSPLKGYNEQFF
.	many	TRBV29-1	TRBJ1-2	TGCAGCGTTGACAGGGAGGGCTACACCTTC	CSVDREGYTF
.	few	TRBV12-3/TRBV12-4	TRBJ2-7	TGTGCCAGCAGTTTACAGGGGACTACGGCAGAGCAGTACTTC	CASSLQGTTAEQYF
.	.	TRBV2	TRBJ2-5	TGTGCCAGCAGTGAAGCGTGGATAGCTCCTAAAGGGGAGACCCAGTACTTC	CASSEAWIAPKGETQYF
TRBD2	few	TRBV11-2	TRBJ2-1	TGTGCCAGCAGCTTAGGGGACCTGCGGGAGGGTTCCTACAATGAGCAGTTCTTC	CASSLGDLREGSYNEQFF
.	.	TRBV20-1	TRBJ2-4	TGCAGTGCTTTTGGGGCGGGTCTAGCCAAAAACATTCAGTACTTC	CSAFGAGLAKNIQYF
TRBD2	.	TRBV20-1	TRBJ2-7	TGCAGTGCTAGGGAACAACTAGCGGGGTCCTACGAGCAGTACTTC	CSAREQLAGSYEQYF
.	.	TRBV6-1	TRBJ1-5	TGTGCCAGCAGTCCCCTCGTGGGGGTAAGCAATCAGCCCCAGCATTTT	CASSPLVGVSNQPQHF
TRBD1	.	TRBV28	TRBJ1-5	TGTGCCAGCAGTTACTCCTCGGACAGGCGGGGTCAGCCCCAGCATTTT	CASSYSSDRRGQPQHF
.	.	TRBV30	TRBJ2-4	TGTGCCTGGAGTGTACTTAGAAACATTCAGTACTTC	CAWSVLRNIQYF
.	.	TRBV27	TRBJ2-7	TGTGCCAGCAGTTTATCGTCTCCGGCCTACAATGAGCAGTACTTC	CASSLSSPAYNEQYF
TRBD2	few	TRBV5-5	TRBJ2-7	TGTGCCAGCAGCTTGTGGGACTACTCCACCTACGAGCAGTACTTC	CASSLWDYSTYEQYF
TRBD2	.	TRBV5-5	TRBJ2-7	TGTGCCAGCAGCTTGGCAGGTAGCGGGAGAATCTCCTACGAGCAGTACTTC	CASSLAGSGRISYEQYF
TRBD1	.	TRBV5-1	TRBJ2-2	TGCGCCAGCCAAGGACAGGAGAACACCGGGGAGCTGTTTTTT	CASQGQENTGELFF
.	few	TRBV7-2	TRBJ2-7	TGTGCCAGCAGCTGGGACCCCCGTGGCGAGCAGTACTTC	CASSWDPRGEQYF
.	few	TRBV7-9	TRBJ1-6	TGTGCCAGCAGCTTAGCTTCCGGCCGGTCACCCCTCCACTTT	CASSLASGRSPLHF
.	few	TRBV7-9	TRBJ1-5	TGTGCCAGCAGCTTAGCCGGGGGCCAGACCCAGCATTTT	CASSLAGGQTQHF